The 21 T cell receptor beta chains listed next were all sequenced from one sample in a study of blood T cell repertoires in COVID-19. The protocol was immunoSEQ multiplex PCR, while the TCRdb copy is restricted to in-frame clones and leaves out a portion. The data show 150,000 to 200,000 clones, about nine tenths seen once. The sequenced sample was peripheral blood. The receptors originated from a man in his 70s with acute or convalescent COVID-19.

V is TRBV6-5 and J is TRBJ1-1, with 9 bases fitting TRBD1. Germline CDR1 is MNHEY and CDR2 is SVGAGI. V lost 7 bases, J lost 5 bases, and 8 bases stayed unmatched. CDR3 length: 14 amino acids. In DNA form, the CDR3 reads TGTGCCAGCACCGACAGGGGGGAGGGTACTGAAGCTTTCTTT. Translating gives CASTDRGEGTEAFF.

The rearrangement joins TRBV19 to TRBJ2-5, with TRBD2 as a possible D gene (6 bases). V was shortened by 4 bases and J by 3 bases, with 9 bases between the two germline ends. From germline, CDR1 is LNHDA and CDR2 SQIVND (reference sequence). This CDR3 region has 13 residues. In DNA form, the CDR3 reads TGTGCCAGTAGTACGGGGGAGGAAGAGACCCAGTACTTC. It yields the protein CASSTGEEETQYF.

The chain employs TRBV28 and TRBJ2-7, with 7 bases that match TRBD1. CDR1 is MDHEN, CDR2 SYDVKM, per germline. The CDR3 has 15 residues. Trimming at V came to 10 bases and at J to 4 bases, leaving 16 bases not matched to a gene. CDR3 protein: CATVSEDRYLYEQYF. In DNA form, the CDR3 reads TGTGCCACCGTGTCCGAGGACAGGTACCTTTACGAGCAGTACTTC.

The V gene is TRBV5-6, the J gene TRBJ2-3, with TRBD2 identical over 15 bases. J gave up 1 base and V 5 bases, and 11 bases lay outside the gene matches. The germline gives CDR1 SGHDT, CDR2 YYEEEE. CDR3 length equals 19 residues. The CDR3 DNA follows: TGTGCCAGCAGGCTTCCCGGGACTAGCGGGAGGATGGGCACAGATACGCAGTATTTT. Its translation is CASRLPGTSGRMGTDTQYF. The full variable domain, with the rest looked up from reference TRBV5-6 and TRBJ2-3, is DAGVTQSPTHLIKTRGQQVTLRCSPKSGHDTVSWYQQALGQGPQFIFQYYEEEERQRGNFPDRFSGHQFPNYSSELNVNALLLGDSALYLCASRLPGTSGRMGTDTQYFGPGTRLTVL.

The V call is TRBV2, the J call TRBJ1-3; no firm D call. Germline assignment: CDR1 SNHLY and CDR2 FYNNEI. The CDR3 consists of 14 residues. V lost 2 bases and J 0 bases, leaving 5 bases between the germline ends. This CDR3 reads CASSETVSGNTIYF. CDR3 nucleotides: TGTGCCAGCAGTGAAACGGTCTCTGGAAACACCATATATTTT.

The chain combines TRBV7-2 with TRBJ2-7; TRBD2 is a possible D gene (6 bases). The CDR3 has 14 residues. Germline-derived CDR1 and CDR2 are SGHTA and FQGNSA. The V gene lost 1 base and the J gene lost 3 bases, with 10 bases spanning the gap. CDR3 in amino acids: CASSLDGGNYEQYF. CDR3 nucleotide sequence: TGTGCCAGCAGCTTAGATGGCGGGAACTACGAGCAGTACTTC. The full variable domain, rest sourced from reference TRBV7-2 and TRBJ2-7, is GAGVSQSPSNKVTEKGKDVELRCDPISGHTALYWYRQSLGQGLEFLIYFQGNSAPDKSGLPSDRFSAERTGGSVSTLTIQRTQQEDSAVYLCASSLDGGNYEQYFGPGTRLTVT.

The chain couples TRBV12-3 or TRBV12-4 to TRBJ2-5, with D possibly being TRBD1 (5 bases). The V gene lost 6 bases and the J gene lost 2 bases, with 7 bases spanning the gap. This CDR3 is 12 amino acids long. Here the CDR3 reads CASSRVQETQYF. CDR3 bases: TGTGCCAGCAGCAGGGTTCAAGAGACCCAGTACTTC.

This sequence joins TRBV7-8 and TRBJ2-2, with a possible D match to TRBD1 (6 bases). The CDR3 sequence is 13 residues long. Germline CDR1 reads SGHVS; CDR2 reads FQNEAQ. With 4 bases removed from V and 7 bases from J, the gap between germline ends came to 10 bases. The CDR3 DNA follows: TGTGCCAGCAGCTACAGGGAGCACGGGGAGCTGTTTTTT. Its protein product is CASSYREHGELFF.

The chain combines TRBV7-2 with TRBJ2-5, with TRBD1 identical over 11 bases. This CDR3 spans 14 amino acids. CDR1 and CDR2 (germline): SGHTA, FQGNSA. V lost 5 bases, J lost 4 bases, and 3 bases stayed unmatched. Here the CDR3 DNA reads TGTGCCAGCAGCCCGGACAGGGGGCTAGAGACCCAGTACTTC. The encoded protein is CASSPDRGLETQYF.

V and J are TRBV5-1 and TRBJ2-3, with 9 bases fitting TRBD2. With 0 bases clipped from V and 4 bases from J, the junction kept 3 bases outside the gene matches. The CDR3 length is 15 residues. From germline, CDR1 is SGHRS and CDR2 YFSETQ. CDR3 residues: CASSLASSGADTQYF. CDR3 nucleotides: TGCGCCAGCAGCTTGGCTTCTAGCGGGGCAGATACGCAGTATTTT.

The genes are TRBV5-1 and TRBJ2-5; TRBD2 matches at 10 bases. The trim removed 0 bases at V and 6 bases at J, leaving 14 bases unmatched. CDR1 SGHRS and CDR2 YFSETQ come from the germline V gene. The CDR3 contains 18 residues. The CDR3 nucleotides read TGCGCCAGCAGCTTGGTAATTAGCGGGGGGCATCGCGATAAGACCCAGTACTTC. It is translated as CASSLVISGGHRDKTQYF.

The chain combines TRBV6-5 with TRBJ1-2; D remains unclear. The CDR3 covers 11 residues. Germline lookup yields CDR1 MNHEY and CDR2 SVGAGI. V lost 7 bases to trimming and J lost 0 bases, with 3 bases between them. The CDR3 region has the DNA TGTGCCAGCACCTCTAACTATGGCTACACCTTC. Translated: CASTSNYGYTF.

This CDR3 reads CASSWEQGSSYEQYF. The CDR3 bases are TGTGCCAGCAGTTGGGAACAGGGCTCCTCCTACGAGCAGTACTTC. The chain links TRBV6-5 to TRBJ2-7, with D possibly matching TRBD1 (6 bases). CDR1 MNHEY and CDR2 SVGAGI come from the germline V gene. CDR3 size: 15 residues. Trimming removed 4 bases at V and 0 bases at J, with 13 bases between.

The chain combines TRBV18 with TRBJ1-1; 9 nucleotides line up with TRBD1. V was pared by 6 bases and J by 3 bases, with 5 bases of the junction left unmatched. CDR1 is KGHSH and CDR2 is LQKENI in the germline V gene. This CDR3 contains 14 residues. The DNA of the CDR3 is TGTGCCAGCTCGGGCGGACAGGGGTACACTGAAGCTTTCTTT. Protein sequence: CASSGGQGYTEAFF.

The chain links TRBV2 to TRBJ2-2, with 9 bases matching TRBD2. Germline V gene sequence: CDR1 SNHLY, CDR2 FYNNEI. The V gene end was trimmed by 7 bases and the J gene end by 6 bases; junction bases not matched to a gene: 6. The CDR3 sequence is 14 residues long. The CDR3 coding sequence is TGTGCCAGCAAGATAGCGGGAGCGGCCGGGGAGCTGTTTTTT. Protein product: CASKIAGAAGELFF.

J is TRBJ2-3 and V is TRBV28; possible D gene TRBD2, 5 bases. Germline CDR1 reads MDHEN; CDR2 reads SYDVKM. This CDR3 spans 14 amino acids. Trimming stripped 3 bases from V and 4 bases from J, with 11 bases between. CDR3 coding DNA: TGTGCCAGCAGTTTGGCTAGCTTGCCAGATACGCAGTATTTT. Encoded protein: CASSLASLPDTQYF. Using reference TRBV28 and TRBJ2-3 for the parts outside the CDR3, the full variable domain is DVKVTQSSRYLVKRTGEKVFLECVQDMDHENMFWYRQDPGLGLRLIYFSYDVKMKEKGDIPEGYSVSREKKERFSLILESASTNQTSMYLCASSLASLPDTQYFGPGTRLTVL.

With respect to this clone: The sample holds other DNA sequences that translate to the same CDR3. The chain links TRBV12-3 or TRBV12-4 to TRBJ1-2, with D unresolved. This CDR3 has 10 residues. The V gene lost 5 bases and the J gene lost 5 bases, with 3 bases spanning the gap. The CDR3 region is CASSRYGYTF. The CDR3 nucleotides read TGTGCCAGCAGTCGGTATGGCTACACCTTC.

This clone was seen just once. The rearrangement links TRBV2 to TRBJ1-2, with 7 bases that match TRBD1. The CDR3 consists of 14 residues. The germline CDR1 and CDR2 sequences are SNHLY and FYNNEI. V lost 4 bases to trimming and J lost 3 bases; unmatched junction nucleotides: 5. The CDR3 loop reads CASSVQGGDYGYTF. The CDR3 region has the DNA TGTGCCAGCAGTGTCCAAGGGGGCGACTATGGCTACACCTTC.

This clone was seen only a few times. The CDR3 DNA sequence: TGTGCCAGCAGCCGGGACAGCAACTATGGCTACACCTTC. As protein: CASSRDSNYGYTF. The rearrangement links TRBV9 to TRBJ1-2; the match to TRBD1 covers 7 bases. From germline, CDR1 is SGDLS and CDR2 YYNGEE. After removal of 4 bases from V and 2 bases from J, the junction contained 2 bases not matched to a gene. The CDR3 totals 13 residues.

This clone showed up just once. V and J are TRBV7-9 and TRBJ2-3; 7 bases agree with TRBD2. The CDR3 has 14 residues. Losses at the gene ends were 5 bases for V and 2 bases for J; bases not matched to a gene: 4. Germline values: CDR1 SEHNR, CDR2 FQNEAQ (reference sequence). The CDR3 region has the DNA TGTGCCAGCAGCGAAGCGGGATTCACAGATACGCAGTATTTT. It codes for CASSEAGFTDTQYF. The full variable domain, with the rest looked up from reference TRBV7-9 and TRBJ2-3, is DTGVSQNPRHKITKRGQNVTFRCDPISEHNRLYWYRQTLGQGPEFLTYFQNEAQLEKSRLLSDRFSAERPKGSFSTLEIQRTEQGDSAMYLCASSEAGFTDTQYFGPGTRLTVL.

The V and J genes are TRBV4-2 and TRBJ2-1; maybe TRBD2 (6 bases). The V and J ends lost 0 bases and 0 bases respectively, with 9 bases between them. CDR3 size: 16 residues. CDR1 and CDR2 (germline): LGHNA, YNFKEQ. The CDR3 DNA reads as TGTGCCAGCAGCCAAGAGCCCGGGAGCTCCTACAATGAGCAGTTCTTC. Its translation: CASSQEPGSSYNEQFF.